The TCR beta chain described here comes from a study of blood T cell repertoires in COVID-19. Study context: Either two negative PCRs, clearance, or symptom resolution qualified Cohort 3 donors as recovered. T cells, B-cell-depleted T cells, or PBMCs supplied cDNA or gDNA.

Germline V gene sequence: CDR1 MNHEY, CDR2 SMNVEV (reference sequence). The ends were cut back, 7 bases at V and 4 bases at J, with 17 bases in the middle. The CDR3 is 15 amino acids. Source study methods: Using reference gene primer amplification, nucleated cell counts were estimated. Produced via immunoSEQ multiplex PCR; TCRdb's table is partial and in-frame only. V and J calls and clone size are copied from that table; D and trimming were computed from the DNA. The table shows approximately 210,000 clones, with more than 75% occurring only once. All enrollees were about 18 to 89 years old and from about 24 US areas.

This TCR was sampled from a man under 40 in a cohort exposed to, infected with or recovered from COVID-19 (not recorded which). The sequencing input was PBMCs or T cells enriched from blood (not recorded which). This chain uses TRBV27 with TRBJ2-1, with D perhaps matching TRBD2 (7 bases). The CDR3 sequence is CASTEGGGGYNEQFF. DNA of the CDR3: TGTGCCAGCACTGAAGGAGGGGGGGGATACAATGAGCAGTTCTTC.